A selection of T cell receptor beta chains follows, all from one sample in a study of cytomegalovirus exposure and HLA in healthy donors. The protocol was immunoSEQ multiplex PCR, while the TCRdb copy is restricted to in-frame clones and leaves out a portion. Seen here are 250,000 or so clones, approximately 90% observed once, and the top ten hold about 3%. Sequenced: PBMCs. The receptor set was obtained from a man aged 18 to 29 in good health and CMV-seronegative. Both conserved end residues are part of each CDR3. A D gene is named only where the DNA matches it firmly. Clone size is shown for a subset of rows, as once, few, many or a class of expanded clone.

. | TRBJ1-1 | TRBV21-1 | . | CASSILTGKGTEAFF | TGTGCCAGCAGCATACTAACAGGTAAGGGCACTGAAGCTTTCTTT
TRBD1 | TRBJ2-5 | TRBV29-1 | . | CSARQGQETQYF | TGCAGCGCCAGACAGGGTCAAGAGACCCAGTACTTC
. | TRBJ2-7 | TRBV28 | once | CASSSGAYGGQYF | TGTGCCAGCAGCAGCGGAGCGTATGGAGGGCAGTACTTC
TRBD1 | TRBJ2-3 | TRBV19 | . | CASSPGTGLGNTQYF | TGTGCCAGTAGTCCCGGGACAGGATTAGGGAATACGCAGTATTTT
. | TRBJ1-1 | TRBV7-9 | . | CASSTDSRTEAFF | TGTGCCAGCAGCACCGACAGTAGGACTGAAGCTTTCTTT
TRBD2 | TRBJ2-1 | TRBV7-7 | few | CASSLGLAGTGDEQFF | TGTGCTAGCAGCTTGGGACTAGCGGGAACTGGGGATGAGCAGTTCTTC
. | TRBJ1-6 | TRBV7-8 | . | CASSLPGHDNSPLHF | TGTGCCAGCAGCTTACCCGGTCACGATAATTCACCCCTCCACTTT
TRBD2 | TRBJ2-1 | TRBV29-1 | . | CSAGLAGAYNEQFF | TGCAGCGCAGGACTAGCGGGAGCCTACAATGAGCAGTTCTTC
TRBD1 | TRBJ2-7 | TRBV2 | . | CASSDRGRSEQYF | TGTGCCAGCAGTGACAGGGGGCGAAGCGAGCAGTACTTC
. | TRBJ2-3 | TRBV9 | once | CASSVERTSTDTQYF | TGTGCCAGCAGCGTAGAGAGGACTAGCACAGATACGCAGTATTTT
TRBD1 | TRBJ2-7 | TRBV6-6 | . | CASREQGAYEQYF | TGTGCCAGCAGGGAACAGGGGGCCTACGAGCAGTACTTC
. | TRBJ2-7 | TRBV6-6 | . | CASKGPGPEQYF | TGTGCCAGCAAAGGCCCAGGGCCCGAGCAGTACTTC